This T cell receptor beta chain was identified during a study of CXCR3-negative and CXCR3-positive naive CD8 T cells. Study-wide points: The study found more hydrophobic TRB CDR3s in CXCR3-positive naive cells than in CXCR3-negative naive cells. Memory CD8+ cells had much lower diversity, and both naive subsets had comparably high diversity. Similar levels of surface CD5 were seen between naive subsets; TCR strength was inferred from TRB CDR3 properties. Similar TRBV-TRBJ usage characterized naive CXCR3-negative and CXCR3-positive cells; memory cells differed.

UMI-tagged TRB cDNA libraries were built via 5' RACE. TCRdb re-called the 5' RACE reads and catalogs CDR3 proteins one per entry, DNA excluded. The table gives tens of thousands of distinct CDR3 sequences; the top ten clones make up 0.53% of it. Naive CD8+ T cells carried a CD45RO-CCR7+CD27+CD95- phenotype. As regards this clonotype: What it recognizes is unknown.

Germline V gives CDR1 MNHEY, CDR2 SVGEGT. There are 17 residues in the CDR3. This chain uses TRBV6-2 or TRBV6-3 with TRBJ1-1; with no DNA, the TCRdb D assignment of TRBD1 cannot be verified. The TCR originated in a human donor in good health. Some clones in this sample may be carry-over from other donors' samples. The sequenced material came from naive CXCR3+ CD8+ T cells from blood. Subset: CD45RO-CCR7+CD27+CD95- naive CD8+ T cells expressing CXCR3 (TNR3+). CDR3 region: CASSYFSGMGVNTEAFF.